This T cell receptor beta chain was captured in a study of T-cell reconstitution after alpha-beta-depleted transplantation in children. This clonotype was observed a few times. V lost 6 bases, J lost 0 bases, and 11 bases lay in between. The CDR3 is made up of 15 amino acids. Germline V CDR1 and CDR2: MGHRA, YSYEKL. Unique molecular identifiers featured in how the TCRbeta library was prepared. TCRdb reanalysed the PCR reads using MiXCR and keeps one entry per CDR3 protein. The sample records around 370,000 distinct CDR3 sequences, 10% being singletons. V gene TRBV4-1 combines with J gene TRBJ2-2; D is perhaps TRBD1 or TRBD2 (6 bases each). The source material was PBMCs from the stem cell graft donor, sampled from the stem cell graft. This TCR was sampled from a human donor who donated a stem cell graft to a child with acute lymphoblastic leukemia. CDR3 sequence (DNA): TGCGCCAGCAGGCCAGGGGACTCGAACACCGGGGAGCTGTTTTTT. Amino acid sequence: CASRPGDSNTGELFF.